Sequencing of this TCR beta chain was carried out in a study of blood T cell repertoires in COVID-19. Repertoires were generated with immunoSEQ multiplex PCR, while TCRdb's copy carries only in-frame clones and drops some. The sample records 75,000 to 90,000 clones, 75% to 85% being singletons. Germline V lookup: CDR1 KGHSH, CDR2 LQKENI. Unmatched junction bases numbered 8, after V lost 3 bases and J lost 8 bases. The CDR3 covers 14 residues. The chain carries TRBV18 and TRBJ1-2, with TRBD1 matching 8 bases. The receptor was isolated from a woman aged 35 to 49 with active or convalescent COVID-19. The specimen was peripheral blood. CDR3 in amino acids: CASSPSQGARGYTF. The CDR3, as DNA: TGTGCCAGCTCACCCTCCCAGGGGGCGCGAGGCTACACCTTC.